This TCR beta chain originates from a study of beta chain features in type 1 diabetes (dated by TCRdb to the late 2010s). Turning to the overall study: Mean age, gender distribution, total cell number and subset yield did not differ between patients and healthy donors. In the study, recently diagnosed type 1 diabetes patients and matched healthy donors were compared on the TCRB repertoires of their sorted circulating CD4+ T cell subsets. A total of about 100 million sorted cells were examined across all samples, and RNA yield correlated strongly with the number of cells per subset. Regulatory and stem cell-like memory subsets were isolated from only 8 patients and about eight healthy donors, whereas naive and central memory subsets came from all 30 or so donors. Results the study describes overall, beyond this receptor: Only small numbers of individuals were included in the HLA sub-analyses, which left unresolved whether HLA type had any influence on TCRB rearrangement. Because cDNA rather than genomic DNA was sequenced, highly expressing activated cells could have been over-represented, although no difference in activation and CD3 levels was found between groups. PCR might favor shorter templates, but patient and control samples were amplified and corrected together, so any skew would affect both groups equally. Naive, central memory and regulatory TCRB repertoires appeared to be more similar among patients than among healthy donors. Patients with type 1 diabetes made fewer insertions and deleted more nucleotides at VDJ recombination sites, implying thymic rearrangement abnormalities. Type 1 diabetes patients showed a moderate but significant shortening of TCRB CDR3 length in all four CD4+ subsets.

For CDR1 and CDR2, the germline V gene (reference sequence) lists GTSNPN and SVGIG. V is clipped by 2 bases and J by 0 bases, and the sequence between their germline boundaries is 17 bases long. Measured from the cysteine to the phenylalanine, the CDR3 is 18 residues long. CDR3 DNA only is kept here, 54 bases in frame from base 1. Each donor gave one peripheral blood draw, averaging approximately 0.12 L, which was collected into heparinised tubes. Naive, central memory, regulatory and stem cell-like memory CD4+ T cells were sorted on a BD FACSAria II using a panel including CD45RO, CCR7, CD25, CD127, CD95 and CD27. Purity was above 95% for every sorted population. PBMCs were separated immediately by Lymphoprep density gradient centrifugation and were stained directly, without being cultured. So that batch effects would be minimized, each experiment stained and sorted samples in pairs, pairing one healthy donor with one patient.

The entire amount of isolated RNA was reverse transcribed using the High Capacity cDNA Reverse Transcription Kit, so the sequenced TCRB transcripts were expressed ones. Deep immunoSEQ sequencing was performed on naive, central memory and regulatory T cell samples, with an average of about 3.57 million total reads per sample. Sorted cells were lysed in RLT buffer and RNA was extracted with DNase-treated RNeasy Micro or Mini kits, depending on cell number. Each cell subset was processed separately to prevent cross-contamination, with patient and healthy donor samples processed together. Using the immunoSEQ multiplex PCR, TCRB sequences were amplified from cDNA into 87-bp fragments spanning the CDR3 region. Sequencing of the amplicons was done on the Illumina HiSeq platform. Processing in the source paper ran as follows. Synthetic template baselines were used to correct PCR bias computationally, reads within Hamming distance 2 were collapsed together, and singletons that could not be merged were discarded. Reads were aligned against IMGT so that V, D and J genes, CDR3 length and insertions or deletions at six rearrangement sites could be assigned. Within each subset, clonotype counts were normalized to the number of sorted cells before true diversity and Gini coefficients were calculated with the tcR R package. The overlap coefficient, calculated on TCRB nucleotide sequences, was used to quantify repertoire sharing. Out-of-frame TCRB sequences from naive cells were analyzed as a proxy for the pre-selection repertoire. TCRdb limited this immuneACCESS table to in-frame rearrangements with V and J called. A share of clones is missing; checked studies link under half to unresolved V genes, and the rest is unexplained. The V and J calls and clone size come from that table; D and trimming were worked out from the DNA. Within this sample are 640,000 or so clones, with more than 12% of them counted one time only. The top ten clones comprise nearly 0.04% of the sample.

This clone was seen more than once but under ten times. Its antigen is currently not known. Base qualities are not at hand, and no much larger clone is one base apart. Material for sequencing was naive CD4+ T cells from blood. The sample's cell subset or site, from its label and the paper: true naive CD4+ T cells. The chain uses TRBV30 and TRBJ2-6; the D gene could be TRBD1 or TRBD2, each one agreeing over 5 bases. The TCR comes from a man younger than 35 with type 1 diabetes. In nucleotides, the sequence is TGTGCCTGGAGTCTAACCCGAGGGACGGTCTCTGGGGCCAACGTCCTGACTTTC. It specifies CAWSLTRGTVSGANVLTF. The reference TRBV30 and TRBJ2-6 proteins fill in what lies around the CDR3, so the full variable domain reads SQTIHQWPATLVQPVGSPLSLECTVEGTSNPNLYWYRQAAGRGLQLLFYSVGIGQISSEVPQNLSASRPQDRQFILSSKKLLLSDSGFYLCAWSLTRGTVSGANVLTFGAGSRLTVL.